A single TCR beta chain is shown here with its context. What it recognizes is unknown. This sample was included in a study of Ad26.COV2.S vaccination and SARS-CoV-2 variants. Findings of the study overall: Post-vaccination breadth of spike-specific CD8+ and CD4+ T cell responses was reportedly substantial. Possible underestimation of total T cell responses by the TCR breadth and depth analyses was noted.

The method was immunoSEQ multiplex PCR; TCRdb's version includes in-frame clones alone and lacks a portion of them. The data contain just over 350,000 clones, about 90% of them singletons. Germline assignment: CDR1 SGDLS and CDR2 YYNGEE. There are 16 residues in the CDR3. V lost 0 bases and J lost 0, with 11 bases in between. The input for sequencing was peripheral blood, taken after recovery from COVID-19. The rearrangement uses TRBV9 and TRBJ2-3, with TRBD2 as a possible D gene (5 bases). The clonotype comes from a human donor who had recovered from COVID-19. The CDR3 spells CASSVGGGRSTDTQYF. The CDR3 DNA is TGTGCCAGCAGCGTAGGTGGCGGGCGGAGCACAGATACGCAGTATTTT.